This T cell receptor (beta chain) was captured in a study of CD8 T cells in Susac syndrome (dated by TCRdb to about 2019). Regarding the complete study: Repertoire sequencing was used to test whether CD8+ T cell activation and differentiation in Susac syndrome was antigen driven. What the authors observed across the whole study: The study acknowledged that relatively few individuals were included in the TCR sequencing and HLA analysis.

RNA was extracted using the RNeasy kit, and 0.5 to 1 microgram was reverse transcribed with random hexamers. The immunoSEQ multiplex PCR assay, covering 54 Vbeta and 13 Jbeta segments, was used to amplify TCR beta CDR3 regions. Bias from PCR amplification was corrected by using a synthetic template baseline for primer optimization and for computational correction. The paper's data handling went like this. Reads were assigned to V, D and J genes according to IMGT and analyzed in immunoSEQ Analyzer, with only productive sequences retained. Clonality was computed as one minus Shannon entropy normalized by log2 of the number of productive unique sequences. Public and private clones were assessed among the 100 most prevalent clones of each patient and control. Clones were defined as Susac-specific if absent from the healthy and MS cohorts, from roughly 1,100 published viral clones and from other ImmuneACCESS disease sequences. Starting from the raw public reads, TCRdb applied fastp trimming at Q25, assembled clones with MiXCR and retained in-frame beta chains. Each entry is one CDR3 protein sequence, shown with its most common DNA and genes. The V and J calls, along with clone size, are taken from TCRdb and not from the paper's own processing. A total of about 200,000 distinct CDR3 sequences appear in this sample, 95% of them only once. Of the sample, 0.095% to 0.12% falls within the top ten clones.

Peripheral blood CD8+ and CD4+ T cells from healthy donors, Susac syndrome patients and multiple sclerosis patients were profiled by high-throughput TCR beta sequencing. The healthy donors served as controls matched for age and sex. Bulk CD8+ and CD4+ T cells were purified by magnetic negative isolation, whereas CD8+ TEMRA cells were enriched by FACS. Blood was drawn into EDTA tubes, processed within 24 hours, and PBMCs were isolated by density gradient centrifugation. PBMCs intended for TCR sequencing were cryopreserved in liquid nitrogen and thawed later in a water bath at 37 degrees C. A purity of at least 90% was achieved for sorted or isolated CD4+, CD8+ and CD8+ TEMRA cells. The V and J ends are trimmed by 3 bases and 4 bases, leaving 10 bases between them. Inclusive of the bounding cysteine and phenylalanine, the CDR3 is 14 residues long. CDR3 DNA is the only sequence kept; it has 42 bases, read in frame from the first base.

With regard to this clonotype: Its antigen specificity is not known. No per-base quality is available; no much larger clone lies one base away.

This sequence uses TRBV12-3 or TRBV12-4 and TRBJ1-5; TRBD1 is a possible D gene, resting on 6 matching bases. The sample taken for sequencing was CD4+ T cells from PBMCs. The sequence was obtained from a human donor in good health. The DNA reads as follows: TGTGCCAGCAGTTTTCTGGGGACAAATCAGCCCCAGCATTTT. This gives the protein CASSFLGTNQPQHF.